The present TCR beta chain was sequenced within a study of T-cell memory formation after mild COVID-19. Study-wide points: There were some responding clones in pre-infection memory, which suggested that cross-reactive memory had joined. Nothing confirmed that second-wave clones peaking on day 37 were specific for SARS-CoV-2.

V was clipped by 6 bases and J by 3 bases; unmatched bases: 7. The CDR3 covers 14 residues. Constant-segment primers were used for 5'RACE, and the resulting TCR alpha and TCR beta cDNA libraries carried sample barcodes and UMIs. TCRdb reprocessed the 5' RACE reads via MiXCR and lists one record per CDR3 protein. Here the sample spans about 560,000 distinct CDR3 sequences, 17% being singletons. This clonotype has only a few counts. Its antigen is still unknown. V gene TRBV12-3 or TRBV12-4 combines with J gene TRBJ2-7; 8 bases are a match to TRBD1. Sequencing was performed on PBMCs or a T cell subset sorted from them (not recorded which). The receptor was derived from an adult woman who had mild COVID-19 (a few samples of this study predate the infection). Cell type and time point are not known. The CDR3 spells CASRETGGRYEQYF. The CDR3 bases are TGTGCCAGCAGGGAAACAGGGGGTCGCTACGAGCAGTACTTC.